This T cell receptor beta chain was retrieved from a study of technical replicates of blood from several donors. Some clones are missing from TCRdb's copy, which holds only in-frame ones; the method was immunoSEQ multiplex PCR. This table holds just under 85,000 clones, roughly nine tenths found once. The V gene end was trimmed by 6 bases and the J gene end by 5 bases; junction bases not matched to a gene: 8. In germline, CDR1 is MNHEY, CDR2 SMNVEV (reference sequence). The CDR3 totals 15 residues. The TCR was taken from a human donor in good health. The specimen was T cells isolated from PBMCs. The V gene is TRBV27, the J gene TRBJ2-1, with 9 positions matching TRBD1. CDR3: CASSPRDRAHNEQFF. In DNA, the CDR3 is TGTGCCAGCAGCCCCCGGGACAGGGCCCACAATGAGCAGTTCTTC.